The 10 T cell receptor beta chains below were found in one sample sequenced in a study of identical twins. TCRdb processed the 5' RACE reads anew with MiXCR; each CDR3 protein has one entry. The sample consists of about 250,000 distinct CDR3 sequences, 7.5% of them appearing once. The data also belong to a second study, concerning yellow fever vaccine responses in identical twins.

Sequencing used CD8+ T cells sorted from blood. All receptors come from a woman aged 18 to 35 in good health.

The V call is TRBV3-1, the J call TRBJ2-2; D is unresolved. The germline V gene encodes CDR1 LGHDT and CDR2 YNNKEL (reference sequence). The CDR3 is made up of 14 amino acids. Trimming stripped 0 bases from V and 5 bases from J, with 7 bases between. DNA for the CDR3: TGTGCCAGCAGCCAAGAAGTGGGGACCGGGGAGCTGTTTTTT. As protein: CASSQEVGTGELFF.

The J gene is TRBJ2-2, the V gene TRBV20-1, with unresolved D. Germline V gene lookup returns CDR1 DFQATT and CDR2 SNEGSKA (reference sequence). The CDR3 contains 15 residues. The V end lost 5 bases, the J end lost 0 bases, and 13 bases lay between the germline ends. CDR3 DNA sequence: TGCAGTGCTCAAGGCTTAGCCTCGAACACCGGGGAGCTGTTTTTT. Residues: CSAQGLASNTGELFF.

This clonotype was picked up a small number of times. V gene TRBV24-1 combines with J gene TRBJ2-5, with 14 bases aligning to TRBD2. The CDR3 contains 18 residues. After removal of 5 bases from V and 1 base from J, the junction contained 8 bases not matched to a gene. The germline V gene has CDR1 KGHDR and CDR2 SFDVKD. This chain's CDR3 is CATSVGTSGSSIQETQYF. The CDR3 DNA sequence: TGTGCCACCAGTGTCGGGACTAGCGGGAGCTCAATCCAAGAGACCCAGTACTTC.

CDR3: CASRSLQHYEQYV. In DNA, the CDR3 is TGTGCCAGCCGCTCCTTGCAGCACTACGAGCAGTACGTC. The chain is built from TRBV2 and TRBJ2-7; no clear D gene. Deletions cut 8 bases from V and 3 bases from J, with 14 bases between. Germline CDR1 and CDR2: SNHLY and FYNNEI. The CDR3 spans 13 residues.

This clonotype has ten or more counts. This sequence joins TRBV2 and TRBJ2-1, with 10 bases lining up with TRBD2. The CDR3 runs 16 residues. Germline trimming cut 0 bases from V and 3 bases from J; bases unmatched to any gene: 2. The germline CDR1 and CDR2 sequences are SNHLY and FYNNEI. CDR3 coding DNA: TGTGCCAGCAGTGAAGCGCTAGCGGGAGACTACAATGAGCAGTTCTTC. Translating gives CASSEALAGDYNEQFF.

This rearrangement joins TRBV4-2 to TRBJ2-7; D perhaps matches TRBD1 (5 bases). This CDR3 spans 14 amino acids. V was clipped by 4 bases and J by 0 bases, with 10 bases between them. The germline CDR1 and CDR2 sequences are LGHNA and YNFKEQ. The DNA of the CDR3 is TGTGCCAGCAGCCCGACCGACAGCTCCTACGAGCAGTACGTC. This translates into CASSPTDSSYEQYV.

At least ten counts were recorded for this clonotype. The chain has TRBV6-1 and TRBJ1-1, with D perhaps matching TRBD1 (5 bases). The germline V gene encodes CDR1 MNHNS and CDR2 SASEGT. Trimming took off 4 bases at V and 10 bases at J, with 22 bases between the two ends. This CDR3 has 15 amino acids. DNA of the CDR3: TGTGCCAGCAGTGTATCCGGGAATGTAGGGGTCGGAGCTTTCTTT. The encoded protein is CASSVSGNVGVGAFF.

This clonotype occurred many times. The V call is TRBV12-3 or TRBV12-4, the J call TRBJ2-1; D is unclear. The V end was cut by 1 base, the J end by 8 bases, with 6 bases between. The length of the CDR3 is 12 residues. The CDR3 region has the DNA TGTGCCAGCAGTTTAGTCGTCGATGAGCAGTTCTTC. It specifies CASSLVVDEQFF.

This clonotype was recorded a few times. This chain joins TRBV7-8 and TRBJ1-2, with D hard to call. The V gene's germline CDR1 is SGHVS and CDR2 FQNEAQ. This CDR3 comprises 16 residues. Between the trimmed V and J ends, which lost 2 bases and 2 bases, there was a span of 15 bases. The CDR3 DNA reads TGTGCCAGCAGCTTAATCGGAGACGGGAAGAACTATGGCTACACCTTC. Residues: CASSLIGDGKNYGYTF.

This clonotype has a count of ten or more. V is TRBV7-9 and J is TRBJ2-5, with unresolved D. This CDR3 comprises 13 residues. V lost 8 bases and J lost 5, with 15 bases in between. Germline CDR1 and CDR2: SEHNR and FQNEAQ (reference sequence). The CDR3 is CASYGDLRETQYF. The CDR3 coding sequence is TGTGCCAGCTATGGGGATTTGAGGGAGACCCAGTACTTC.